The 26 T cell receptor beta chains in this list originate from one sample, sequenced in a study of cytomegalovirus exposure and HLA in healthy donors. The assay was immunoSEQ multiplex PCR, and TCRdb's table has in-frame clones only and misses some. The table has under 250,000 clones, around 80% seen once. Specimen: PBMCs. Every receptor here comes from a woman aged 30 to 39 in good health and CMV-seronegative.

This chain joins TRBV30 and TRBJ1-3; perhaps TRBD1 as D (6 bases). V lost 2 bases, J lost 0 bases, and 14 bases lay in between. The CDR3 runs to 16 residues. The germline V gene has CDR1 GTSNPN and CDR2 SVGIG (reference sequence). The CDR3 loop is CAWSNPMTGSGNTIYF. The CDR3 region has the DNA TGTGCCTGGAGTAACCCGATGACAGGCTCTGGAAACACCATATATTTT.

The chain joins TRBV9 to TRBJ2-3, with 14 bases aligning to TRBD2. V shed 2 bases and J 6 bases; nucleotides not matched to a gene: 5. This CDR3 region has 16 residues. CDR1 SGDLS and CDR2 YYNGEE come from the germline V gene. The CDR3 is CASSVGTSGGVDTQYF. CDR3 sequence (DNA): TGTGCCAGCAGCGTCGGGACTAGCGGGGGAGTGGATACGCAGTATTTT.

This clone has a handful of counts. The chain links TRBV2 to TRBJ2-3; possibly TRBD2 for D (6 bases). Between the trimmed V and J ends, which lost 6 bases and 0 bases, there was a span of 10 bases. This CDR3 has 14 residues. Germline assignment: CDR1 SNHLY and CDR2 FYNNEI. The CDR3 loop reads CASSDLASTDTQYF. The DNA of the CDR3 is TGTGCCAGCAGCGACCTAGCGAGCACAGATACGCAGTATTTT.

This chain connects TRBV19 to TRBJ1-5; TRBD1 matches at 9 bases. The length of the CDR3 is 19 residues. Germline loops: CDR1 LNHDA, CDR2 SQIVND (reference sequence). The V gene end was trimmed by 3 bases and the J gene end by 0 bases; junction bases not matched to a gene: 12. CDR3 DNA sequence: TGTGCCAGTAGTATCGGTTTTATTTTGACAGGGGGTAGCAATCAGCCCCAGCATTTT. Residues: CASSIGFILTGGSNQPQHF.

This chain's CDR3 is CASSLSSGNYNEQFF. The CDR3 DNA follows: TGTGCCAGCAGTTTATCAAGCGGGAACTACAATGAGCAGTTCTTC. The chain has TRBV27 and TRBJ2-1, with TRBD2 matching over 7 bases. CDR3 length: 15 amino acids. Germline V gene data show CDR1 as MNHEY and CDR2 as SMNVEV (reference sequence). V lost 0 bases and J lost 3; bases outside the gene matches: 2.

This sequence joins TRBV2 and TRBJ2-2; 7 bases fit TRBD2. This CDR3 is built from 15 residues. Trimming at V came to 11 bases and at J to 0 bases, leaving 9 bases not matched to a gene. CDR1 is SNHLY, CDR2 FYNNEI, per germline. The CDR3 reads CAGSGASANTGELFF. As DNA, the CDR3 is TGTGCCGGGAGCGGGGCGTCCGCGAACACCGGGGAGCTGTTTTTT. The whole variable domain, remainder taken from reference TRBV2 and TRBJ2-2, is EPEVTQTPSHQVTQMGQEVILRCVPISNHLYFYWYRQILGQKVEFLVSFYNNEISEKSEIFDDQFSVERPDGSNFTLKIRSTKLEDSAMYFCAGSGASANTGELFFGEGSRLTVL.

V usage is TRBV6-5 and J usage is TRBJ1-2; D is unclear. The CDR3 consists of 12 residues. Germline CDR1 reads MNHEY; CDR2 reads SVGAGI. V gave up 8 bases and J gave up 3 bases, with 10 bases separating them. The CDR3 DNA follows: TGTGCCAGCGCGCCGATCTACTATGGCTACACCTTC. Amino acids: CASAPIYYGYTF.

This clone was counted once. The chain is built from TRBV14 and TRBJ2-7; TRBD2 aligns across 13 bases. Germline V lookup: CDR1 SGHDN, CDR2 FVKESK. This CDR3 region has 18 residues. The J segment lost 1 base and the V segment lost 4 bases, leaving 10 bases of the junction unmatched. The CDR3: CASSPRTSGSPRSYEQYF. In DNA form, the CDR3 reads TGTGCCAGCAGCCCCAGGACTAGCGGGAGCCCTCGTTCCTACGAGCAGTACTTC.

The chain carries TRBV30 and TRBJ1-2, with 9 nucleotides matching TRBD1. Trimming removed 2 bases from V and 8 bases from J; junction bases left unmatched: 6. The CDR3 runs 13 residues. The germline V gene has CDR1 GTSNPN and CDR2 SVGIG (reference sequence). CDR3 bases: TGTGCCTGGAGTCCACAGGGGGCGTACGGCTACACCTTC. It is translated as CAWSPQGAYGYTF.

The genes are TRBV6-6 and TRBJ1-1; TRBD1 matches 8 bases. The V and J ends lost 6 bases and 2 bases, in that order; junction bases with no gene match: 5. This CDR3 is 14 amino acids long. Germline assignment: CDR1 MNHNY and CDR2 SVGAGI (reference sequence). The CDR3 here is CASSKGQANTEAFF. In DNA, the CDR3 is TGTGCCAGCAGCAAGGGACAGGCCAACACTGAAGCTTTCTTT.

This chain connects TRBV2 to TRBJ2-7, with 7 bases matching TRBD1. With 2 bases clipped from V and 3 bases from J, the junction kept 7 bases outside the gene matches. Per the germline V gene, CDR1 is SNHLY and CDR2 is FYNNEI. CDR3 size: 15 residues. The CDR3 coding sequence is TGTGCCAGCAGTGAACAGGGGGTCCCAATCTACGAGCAGTACTTC. This codes for CASSEQGVPIYEQYF.

In its sample, this clone was seen a few times. The genes are TRBV27 and TRBJ2-7; 9 nucleotides line up with TRBD1. Germline CDR1 is MNHEY and CDR2 is SMNVEV (reference sequence). The junction had 5 bases not matched to a gene; V was cut back by 5 bases and J by 6 bases. The CDR3 length is 13 residues. The CDR3 region is CASSGGQGTEQYF. The CDR3 nucleotides read TGTGCCAGCAGTGGGGGACAGGGAACCGAGCAGTACTTC.

This chain's CDR3 is CASSRIPSSYEQYF. CDR3 DNA: TGTGCCAGTAGTAGGATCCCTAGCTCCTACGAGCAGTACTTC. The gene calls are TRBV19 and TRBJ2-7; D gene ambiguous. The V gene's germline CDR1 is LNHDA and CDR2 SQIVND (reference sequence). V was pared by 4 bases and J by 0 bases, with 10 bases between. The CDR3 loop spans 14 amino acids.

The rearrangement uses TRBV29-1 and TRBJ2-2; D is possibly TRBD2 (6 bases). From germline, CDR1 is SQVTM and CDR2 ANQGSEA. The ends were cut back, 4 bases at V and 5 bases at J, with 11 bases in the middle. The CDR3 is 13 residues long. The CDR3 DNA sequence: TGCAGCGTTGCCGGGAGCCAGACCGGGGAGCTGTTTTTT. Translation gives CSVAGSQTGELFF.

The chain joins TRBV9 to TRBJ2-7, with 9 bases matching TRBD2. The CDR3 length is 16 residues. Germline V CDR1 and CDR2: SGDLS, YYNGEE. Trimming removed 10 bases from V and 1 base from J; junction bases left unmatched: 15. The CDR3 loop reads CAWGGTSRMGSYEQYF. CDR3 in DNA: TGTGCCTGGGGCGGGACTAGCAGGATGGGGTCCTACGAGCAGTACTTC.

The CDR3 bases are TGTGCCTGGAGTGTCATCTCTGGAAACACCATATATTTT. Protein product: CAWSVISGNTIYF. The rearrangement uses TRBV30 and TRBJ1-3, with D uncertain. Germline loops: CDR1 GTSNPN, CDR2 SVGIG (reference sequence). The CDR3 covers 13 residues. V lost 0 bases, J lost 0 bases, and 3 bases lay in between.

The rearrangement joins TRBV6-1 to TRBJ1-5; D is perhaps TRBD1 (6 bases). Germline CDR1 and CDR2: MNHNS and SASEGT. V lost 5 bases and J lost 3, with 14 bases in between. CDR3 size: 15 residues. DNA for the CDR3: TGTGCCAGCAGTCCCTCGACAGGCTACAATCAGCCCCAGCATTTT. This encodes CASSPSTGYNQPQHF.

The chain carries TRBV4-2 and TRBJ2-3; 8 bases align to TRBD2. Trimming at V came to 0 bases and at J to 4 bases, leaving 9 bases not matched to a gene. The CDR3 runs to 17 residues. Looked up from germline, CDR1 is LGHNA and CDR2 is YNFKEQ. The CDR3 here is CASSQERGSGSADTQYF. In DNA form, the CDR3 reads TGTGCCAGCAGCCAAGAACGGGGGAGCGGGAGTGCAGATACGCAGTATTTT.

The chain combines TRBV5-1 with TRBJ1-5; a weak D match, TRBD1 (5 bases). The V end lost 0 bases, the J end lost 3 bases, and 7 bases lay between the germline ends. Germline lookup yields CDR1 SGHRS and CDR2 YFSETQ. This CDR3 is 14 amino acids long. The CDR3 DNA is TGCGCCAGCAGCTTGGGACAGAACAATCAGCCCCAGCATTTT. This gives the protein CASSLGQNNQPQHF.

V is TRBV5-1 and J is TRBJ2-5; no clear D gene. The CDR3 totals 13 residues. V lost 1 base to trimming and J lost 5 bases, with 9 bases between them. Per germline, CDR1 SGHRS and CDR2 YFSETQ. CDR3 residues: CASSLNPEETQYF. The CDR3 region has the DNA TGCGCCAGCAGCTTGAACCCCGAGGAGACCCAGTACTTC. The entire variable domain, with the rest obtained from reference TRBV5-1 and TRBJ2-5, is as follows: KAGVTQTPRYLIKTRGQQVTLSCSPISGHRSVSWYQQTPGQGLQFLFEYFSETQRNKGNFPGRFSGRQFSNSRSEMNVSTLELGDSALYLCASSLNPEETQYFGPGTRLLVL.

The V gene is TRBV27, the J gene TRBJ2-1, with 7 nucleotides matching TRBD1. Germline V CDR1 and CDR2: MNHEY, SMNVEV (reference sequence). The CDR3 is made up of 15 amino acids. V lost 6 bases to trimming and J lost 7 bases; unmatched junction nucleotides: 12. CDR3 sequence: CASSIQTGMKNEQFF. Here the CDR3 DNA reads TGTGCCAGCAGCATTCAGACAGGGATGAAAAATGAGCAGTTCTTC.

The chain combines TRBV7-9 with TRBJ1-1, with D perhaps matching TRBD1 (6 bases). The V end was cut by 2 bases, the J end by 2 bases, with 15 bases between. This CDR3 is built from 16 residues. Germline V gene data show CDR1 as SEHNR and CDR2 as FQNEAQ (reference sequence). The CDR3 sequence is CASSLRTAVLNTEAFF. The CDR3 region has the DNA TGTGCCAGCAGCTTACGGACAGCCGTCCTCAACACTGAAGCTTTCTTT.

The rearrangement joins TRBV25-1 to TRBJ2-1, with D perhaps matching TRBD2 (6 bases). V lost 2 bases, J lost 0 bases, and 8 bases lay in between. CDR1 MGHDK and CDR2 SYGVNS come from the germline V gene. CDR3 size: 15 residues. CDR3 sequence: CASSEKGLSYNEQFF. The CDR3 DNA reads TGTGCCAGCAGTGAAAAGGGACTCTCCTACAATGAGCAGTTCTTC.

The CDR3 protein is CASGREGTGELFF. CDR3 in DNA: TGTGCCAGCGGGCGGGAGGGCACCGGGGAGCTGTTTTTT. The chain couples TRBV2 to TRBJ2-2; 9 bases are a match to TRBD2. With 8 bases clipped from V and 4 bases from J, the junction kept 2 bases outside the gene matches. The CDR3 spans 13 residues. Germline CDR1 SNHLY, CDR2 FYNNEI.

This chain links TRBV4-1 with TRBJ2-7, with TRBD2 matching 9 bases. The CDR3 consists of 16 residues. V trimming: 0 bases; J trimming: 9 bases; junction bases outside the gene matches: 12. The germline V gene has CDR1 MGHRA and CDR2 YSYEKL. The CDR3 sequence is CASSQDPSGAPGGQYF. Here the CDR3 DNA reads TGCGCCAGCAGCCAAGATCCTAGCGGGGCCCCCGGAGGGCAGTACTTC.

This clone was picked up one time. The V gene is TRBV12-5, the J gene TRBJ2-7; D is ambiguous. The CDR3 runs to 12 residues. Trimming removed 0 bases at V and 10 bases at J, with 10 bases between. The germline V gene encodes CDR1 LGHNT and CDR2 FRNRAP. CDR3 in DNA: TGTGCTAGTGGTTTGGTTCTAGGAACCCAGTACTTC. As protein: CASGLVLGTQYF.